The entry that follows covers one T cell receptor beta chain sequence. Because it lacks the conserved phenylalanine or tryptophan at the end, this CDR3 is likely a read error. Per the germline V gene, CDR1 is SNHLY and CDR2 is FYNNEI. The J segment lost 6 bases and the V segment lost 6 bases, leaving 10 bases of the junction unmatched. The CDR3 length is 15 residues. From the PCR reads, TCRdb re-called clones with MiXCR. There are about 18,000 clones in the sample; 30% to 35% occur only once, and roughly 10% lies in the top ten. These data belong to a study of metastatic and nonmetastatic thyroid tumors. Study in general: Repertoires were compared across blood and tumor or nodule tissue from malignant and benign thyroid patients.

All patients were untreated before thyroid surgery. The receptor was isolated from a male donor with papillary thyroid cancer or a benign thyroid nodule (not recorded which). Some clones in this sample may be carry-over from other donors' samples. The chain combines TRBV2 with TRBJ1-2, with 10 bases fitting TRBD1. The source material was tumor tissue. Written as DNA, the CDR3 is TGTGCCAGCAGCGACCGGGACAGGGGTTTGGATGGCTACACCTCC. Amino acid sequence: CASSDRDRGLDGYTS.